Listed below are T cell receptor beta chains from one sample, sequenced in a study of circulating tumor DNA in untreated peripheral T-cell lymphoma. Libraries were prepared by immunoSEQ multiplex PCR; TCRdb keeps only in-frame clonotypes and omits some of them. Here the sample spans 5,500 to 7,500 clones, about 66% being singletons. Sequenced material: tumor tissue. Receptors originate from a human donor with peripheral T-cell lymphoma. The CDR3 runs from the conserved cysteine through the conserved F or W. A D gene is named only where the DNA matches it firmly. Clone sizes are given selectively: once, few, many, or a class where the clone is expanded.

J	size	D	V	DNA	CDR3
TRBJ2-3	NA	TRBD2	TRBV30	TGTGCCTGGAGGCCGGGACTAGCTGCAGATACGCAGTATTTT	CAWRPGLAADTQYF
TRBJ1-2	once	NA	TRBV11-3	TGTGCCAGCAGCATATCAGGGTCCCCAGGATATGGCTACACTTTC	CASSISGSPGYGYTF
TRBJ2-7	NA	TRBD2	TRBV7-7	TGTGCCAGCAGCCCGGGGACTAGCGGGAGGTACGAGCAGTACTTC	CASSPGTSGRYEQYF
TRBJ2-3	NA	TRBD1	TRBV14	TGTGCCAGCAGCCGGACAGGGGGCGGATTGTATACGCAGTATTTT	CASSRTGGGLYTQYF
TRBJ2-3	NA	NA	TRBV5-1	TGCGCCAGCAGTCTAGCAACCAGCACAGATACGCAGTATTTT	CASSLATSTDTQYF
TRBJ2-5	NA	NA	TRBV7-5	TGTGCCAGCAGCCCAGACCCAACTGGGGAGACCCAGTACTTC	CASSPDPTGETQYF
TRBJ1-2	NA	NA	TRBV29-1	TGCAGCGCCCAAAAACTTAACTATGGCTACACCTTC	CSAQKLNYGYTF
TRBJ2-7	few	NA	TRBV28	TGTGCCAGCAGTTTATCCGGTTACGAGCAGTACTTC	CASSLSGYEQYF
TRBJ2-7	few	NA	TRBV19	TGTGCCAGTAGTATAAATCCTGGGGCCTACGAGCAGTACTTC	CASSINPGAYEQYF
TRBJ2-1	few	TRBD2	TRBV29-1	TGCAGCGTGAAAACTAGCGGTGGGGAGCAGTTCTTC	CSVKTSGGEQFF
TRBJ2-2	NA	NA	TRBV11-3	TGTGCCAGCAGCTTAGGTTCATACACCGGGGAGCTGTTTTTT	CASSLGSYTGELFF
TRBJ1-2	once	NA	TRBV19	TGTGCCAGTAGTTTCATGCCGGGCCCGGGGGACTATGGCTACACCTTC	CASSFMPGPGDYGYTF
TRBJ2-1	NA	TRBD2	TRBV14	TGTGCCAGCAGCCAAGTTCTGCGGGAGGTCGGCAATGAGCAGTTCTTC	CASSQVLREVGNEQFF
TRBJ1-5	NA	TRBD1	TRBV28	TGTGCCAGTAGGACAGGGACGAGAGGCAATCAGCCCCAGCATTTT	CASRTGTRGNQPQHF
TRBJ2-3	NA	NA	TRBV11-3	TGTGCCAGCAGCTTGGGCAGGGGGGGCACAGATACGCAGTATTTT	CASSLGRGGTDTQYF
TRBJ2-1	NA	TRBD1	TRBV11-3	TGTGCCAGCATTGATGGACAGGGCTACAATGAGCAGTTCTTC	CASIDGQGYNEQFF